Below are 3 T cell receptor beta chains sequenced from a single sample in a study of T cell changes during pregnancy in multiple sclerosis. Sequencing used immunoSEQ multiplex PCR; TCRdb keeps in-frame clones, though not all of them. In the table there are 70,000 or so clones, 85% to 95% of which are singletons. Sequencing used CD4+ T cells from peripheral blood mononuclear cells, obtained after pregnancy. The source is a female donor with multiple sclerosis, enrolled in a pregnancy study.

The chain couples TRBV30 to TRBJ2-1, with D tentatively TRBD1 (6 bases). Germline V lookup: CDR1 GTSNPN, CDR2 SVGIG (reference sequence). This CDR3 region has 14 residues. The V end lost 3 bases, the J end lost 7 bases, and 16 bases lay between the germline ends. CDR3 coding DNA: TGTGCCTGGAGGTCCCTGACAGGTAGAAATGAGCAGTTCTTC. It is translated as CAWRSLTGRNEQFF.

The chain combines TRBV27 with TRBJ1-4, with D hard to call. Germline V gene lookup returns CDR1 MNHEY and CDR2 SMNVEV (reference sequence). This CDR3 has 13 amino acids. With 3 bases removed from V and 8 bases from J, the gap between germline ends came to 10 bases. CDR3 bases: TGTGCCAGCAGTTTGAACCGAGCGGAAAAACTGTTTTTT. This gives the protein CASSLNRAEKLFF. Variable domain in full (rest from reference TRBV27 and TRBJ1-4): EAQVTQNPRYLITVTGKKLTVTCSQNMNHEYMSWYRQDPGLGLRQIYYSMNVEVTDKGDVPEGYKVSRKEKRNFPLILESPSPNQTSLYFCASSLNRAEKLFFGSGTQLSVL.

CDR3 in amino acids: CASSEAALGASNTGELFF. CDR3 in DNA: TGTGCCAGCAGTGAAGCCGCACTGGGGGCTAGCAACACCGGGGAGCTGTTTTTT. This chain connects TRBV2 to TRBJ2-2, with D possibly TRBD1 on 6 matching bases. The V end lost 0 bases, the J end lost 2 bases, and 16 bases lay between the germline ends. Per germline, CDR1 SNHLY and CDR2 FYNNEI. The CDR3 sequence is 18 residues long.